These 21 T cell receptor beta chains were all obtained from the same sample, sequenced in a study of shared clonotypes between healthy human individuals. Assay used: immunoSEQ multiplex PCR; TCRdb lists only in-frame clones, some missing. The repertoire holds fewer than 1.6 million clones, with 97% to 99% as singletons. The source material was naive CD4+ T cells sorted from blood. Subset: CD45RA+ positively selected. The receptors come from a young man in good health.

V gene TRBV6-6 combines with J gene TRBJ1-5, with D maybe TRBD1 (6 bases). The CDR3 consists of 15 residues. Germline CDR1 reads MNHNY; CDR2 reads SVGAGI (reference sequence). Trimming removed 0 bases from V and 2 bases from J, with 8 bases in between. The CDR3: CASSYSRGGNQPQHF. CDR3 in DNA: TGTGCCAGCAGTTACTCGAGGGGGGGCAATCAGCCCCAGCATTTT.

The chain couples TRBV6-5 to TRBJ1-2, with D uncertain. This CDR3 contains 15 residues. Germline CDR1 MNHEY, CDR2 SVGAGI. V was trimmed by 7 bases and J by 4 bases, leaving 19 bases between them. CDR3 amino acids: CASTSLPSGAYGYTF. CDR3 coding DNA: TGTGCCAGCACTTCCCTCCCCTCTGGAGCCTATGGCTACACCTTC.

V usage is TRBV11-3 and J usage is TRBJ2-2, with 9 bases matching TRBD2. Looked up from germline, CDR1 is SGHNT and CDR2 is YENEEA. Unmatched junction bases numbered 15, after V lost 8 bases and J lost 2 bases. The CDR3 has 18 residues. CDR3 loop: CASSLLAGVSSNTGELFF. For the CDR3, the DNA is TGTGCCAGCTCTCTCTTAGCGGGAGTCTCTTCTAACACCGGGGAGCTGTTTTTT.

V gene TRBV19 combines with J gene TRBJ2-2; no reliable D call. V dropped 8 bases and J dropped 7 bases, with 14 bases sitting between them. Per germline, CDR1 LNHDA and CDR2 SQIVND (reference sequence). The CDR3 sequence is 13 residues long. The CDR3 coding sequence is TGTGCCAGTGGGTACCCTCCGAACGGGGAGCTGTTTTTT. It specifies CASGYPPNGELFF.

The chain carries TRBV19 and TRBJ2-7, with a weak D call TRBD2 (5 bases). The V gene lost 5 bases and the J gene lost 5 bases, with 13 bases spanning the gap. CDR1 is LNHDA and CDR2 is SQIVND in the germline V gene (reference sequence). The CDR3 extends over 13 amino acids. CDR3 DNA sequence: TGTGCCAGTAGTCCGAGGGCCCCGGACGAGCAGTACTTC. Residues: CASSPRAPDEQYF.

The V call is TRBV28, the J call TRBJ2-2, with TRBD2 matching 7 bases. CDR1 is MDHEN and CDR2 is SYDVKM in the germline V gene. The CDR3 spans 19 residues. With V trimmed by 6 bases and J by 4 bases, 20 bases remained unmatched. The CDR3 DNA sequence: TGTGCCAGCAGAGGGAGGGACGGCCGGACACCTGGGTCCACCGGGGAGCTGTTTTTT. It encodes CASRGRDGRTPGSTGELFF.

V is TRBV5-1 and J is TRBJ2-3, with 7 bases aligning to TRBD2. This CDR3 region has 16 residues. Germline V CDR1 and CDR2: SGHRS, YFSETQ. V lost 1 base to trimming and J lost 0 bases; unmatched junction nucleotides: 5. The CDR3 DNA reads TGCGCCAGCAGCTTGTCTCTAGCGGTTAGCACAGATACGCAGTATTTT. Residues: CASSLSLAVSTDTQYF.

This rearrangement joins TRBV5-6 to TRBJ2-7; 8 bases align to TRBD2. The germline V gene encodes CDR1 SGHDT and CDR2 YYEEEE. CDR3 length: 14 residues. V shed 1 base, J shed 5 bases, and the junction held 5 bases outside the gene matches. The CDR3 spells CASSLSGGPDEQYF. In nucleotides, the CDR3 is TGTGCCAGCAGCTTGTCGGGAGGGCCTGACGAGCAGTACTTC. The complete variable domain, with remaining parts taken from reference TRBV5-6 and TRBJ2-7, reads DAGVTQSPTHLIKTRGQQVTLRCSPKSGHDTVSWYQQALGQGPQFIFQYYEEEERQRGNFPDRFSGHQFPNYSSELNVNALLLGDSALYLCASSLSGGPDEQYFGPGTRLTVT.

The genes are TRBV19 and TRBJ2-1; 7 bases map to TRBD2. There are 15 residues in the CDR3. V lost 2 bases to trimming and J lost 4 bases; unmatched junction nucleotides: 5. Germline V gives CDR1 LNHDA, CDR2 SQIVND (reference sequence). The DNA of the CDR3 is TGTGCCAGTAGTATAAGCCTAGCGGAGTACAATGAGCAGTTCTTC. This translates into CASSISLAEYNEQFF.

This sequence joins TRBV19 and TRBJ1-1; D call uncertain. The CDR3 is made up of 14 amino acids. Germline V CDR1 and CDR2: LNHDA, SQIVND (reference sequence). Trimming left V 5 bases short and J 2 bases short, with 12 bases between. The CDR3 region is CASSPDSYNTEAFF. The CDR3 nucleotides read TGTGCCAGTAGTCCGGACTCATACAACACTGAAGCTTTCTTT.

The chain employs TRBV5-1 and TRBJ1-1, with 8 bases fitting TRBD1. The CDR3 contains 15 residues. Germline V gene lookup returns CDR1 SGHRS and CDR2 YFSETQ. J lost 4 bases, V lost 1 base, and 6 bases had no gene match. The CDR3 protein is CASSLTGQGSTEAFF. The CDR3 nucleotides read TGCGCCAGCAGCTTGACTGGACAGGGTAGCACTGAAGCTTTCTTT.

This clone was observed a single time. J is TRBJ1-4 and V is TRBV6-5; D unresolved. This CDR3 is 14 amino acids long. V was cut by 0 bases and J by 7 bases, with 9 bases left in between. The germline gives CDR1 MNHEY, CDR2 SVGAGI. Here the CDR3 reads CASSYSTGGEKLFF. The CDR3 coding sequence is TGTGCCAGCAGTTACTCAACGGGAGGTGAAAAACTGTTTTTT.

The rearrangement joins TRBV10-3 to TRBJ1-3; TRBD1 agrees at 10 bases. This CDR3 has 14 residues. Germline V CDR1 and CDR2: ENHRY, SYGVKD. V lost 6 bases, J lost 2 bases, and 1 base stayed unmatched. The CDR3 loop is CAISGQGAGNTIYF. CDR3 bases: TGTGCCATCAGCGGACAGGGGGCTGGAAACACCATATATTTT.

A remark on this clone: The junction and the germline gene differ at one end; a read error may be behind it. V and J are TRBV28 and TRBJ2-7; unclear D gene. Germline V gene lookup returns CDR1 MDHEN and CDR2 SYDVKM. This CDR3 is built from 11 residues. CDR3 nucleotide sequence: TGTGCCAGCAGTTATAGAACATTTTCTACCTTC. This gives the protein CASSYRTFSTF.

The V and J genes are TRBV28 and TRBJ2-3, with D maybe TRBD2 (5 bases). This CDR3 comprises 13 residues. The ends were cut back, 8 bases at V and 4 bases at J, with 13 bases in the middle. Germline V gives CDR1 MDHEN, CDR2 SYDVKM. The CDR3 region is CASRKSGADTQYF. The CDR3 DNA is TGTGCCAGCCGGAAAAGCGGTGCAGATACGCAGTATTTT.

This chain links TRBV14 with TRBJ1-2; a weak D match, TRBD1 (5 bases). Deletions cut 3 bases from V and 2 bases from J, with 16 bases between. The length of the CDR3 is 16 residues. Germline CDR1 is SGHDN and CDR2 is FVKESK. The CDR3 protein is CASSQIGRRGNYGYTF. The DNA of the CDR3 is TGTGCCAGCAGCCAGATAGGCAGGAGGGGCAACTATGGCTACACCTTC.

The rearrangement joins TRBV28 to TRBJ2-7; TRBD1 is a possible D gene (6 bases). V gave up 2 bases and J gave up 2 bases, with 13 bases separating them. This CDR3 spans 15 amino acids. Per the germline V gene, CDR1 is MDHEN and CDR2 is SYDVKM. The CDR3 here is CASSLGGQRAYEQYF. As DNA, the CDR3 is TGTGCCAGCAGTTTAGGAGGACAGAGAGCCTACGAGCAGTACTTC.

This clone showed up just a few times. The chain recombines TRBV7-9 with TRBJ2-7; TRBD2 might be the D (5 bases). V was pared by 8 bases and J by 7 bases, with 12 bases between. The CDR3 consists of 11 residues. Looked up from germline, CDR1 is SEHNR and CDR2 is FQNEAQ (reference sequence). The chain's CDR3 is CASALGVEQYF. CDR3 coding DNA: TGTGCCAGCGCCCTGGGAGTAGAGCAGTACTTC.

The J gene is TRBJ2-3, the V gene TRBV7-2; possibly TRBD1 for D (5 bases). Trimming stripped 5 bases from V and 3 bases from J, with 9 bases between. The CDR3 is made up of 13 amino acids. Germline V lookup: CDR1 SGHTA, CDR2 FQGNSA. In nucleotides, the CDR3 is TGTGCCAGCAGCCGCAGGGTTACAGATACGCAGTATTTT. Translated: CASSRRVTDTQYF.

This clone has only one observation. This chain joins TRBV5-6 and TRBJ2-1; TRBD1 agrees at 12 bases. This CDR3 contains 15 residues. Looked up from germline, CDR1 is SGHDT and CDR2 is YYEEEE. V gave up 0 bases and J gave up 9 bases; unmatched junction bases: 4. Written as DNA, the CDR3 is TGTGCCAGCAGCTTGGGGGACAGGGGGCCGGTTGAGCAGTTCTTC. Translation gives CASSLGDRGPVEQFF.

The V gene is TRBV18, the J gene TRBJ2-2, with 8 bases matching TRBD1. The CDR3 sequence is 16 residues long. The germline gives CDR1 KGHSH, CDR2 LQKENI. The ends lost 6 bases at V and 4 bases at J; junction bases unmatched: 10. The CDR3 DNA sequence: TGTGCCAGCTCCCCCTGGACAGGGACGGGCACCGGGGAGCTGTTTTTT. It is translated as CASSPWTGTGTGELFF.